This TCR beta chain was recorded in a study of vaccination and CD4 T cells after COVID-19. On the study more broadly: Drawing of post-COVID samples took place a median about 97 days after diagnosis (range 35 to 161). Three convalescent patients gave samples at day 14 and days 161 to 241 post-vaccination. Notes on the study in general: The appearance of a median approximately 85% of reactive clones in convalescent patients occurred only post-vaccination. Spike mono-reactivity was found in 304 of the 307 vaccine-specific clones identified in convalescent patients.

The time point was: late sampling 161 to 241 days after vaccination in three convalescent patients. This CDR3 region has 13 residues. Germline V lookup: CDR1 SNHLY, CDR2 FYNNEI. V shed 11 bases, J shed 6 bases, and the junction held 4 bases outside the gene matches. TCRdb re-analysed the PCR reads in MiXCR, keeping a single row per CDR3 protein. The sample lists tens of thousands of distinct CDR3 sequences; around 50% were seen once. As regards this clonotype: The antigen is unknown.

The chain is built from TRBV2 and TRBJ2-1, with TRBD2 matching 13 bases. The receptor was derived from a human donor who had recovered from COVID-19. This specimen consisted of CD4+ T cells from blood, obtained about 7 months after SARS-CoV-2 vaccination. CDR3 region: CARRTSGSNEQFF. CDR3 DNA: TGTGCCCGCCGGACTAGCGGGAGCAATGAGCAGTTCTTC.